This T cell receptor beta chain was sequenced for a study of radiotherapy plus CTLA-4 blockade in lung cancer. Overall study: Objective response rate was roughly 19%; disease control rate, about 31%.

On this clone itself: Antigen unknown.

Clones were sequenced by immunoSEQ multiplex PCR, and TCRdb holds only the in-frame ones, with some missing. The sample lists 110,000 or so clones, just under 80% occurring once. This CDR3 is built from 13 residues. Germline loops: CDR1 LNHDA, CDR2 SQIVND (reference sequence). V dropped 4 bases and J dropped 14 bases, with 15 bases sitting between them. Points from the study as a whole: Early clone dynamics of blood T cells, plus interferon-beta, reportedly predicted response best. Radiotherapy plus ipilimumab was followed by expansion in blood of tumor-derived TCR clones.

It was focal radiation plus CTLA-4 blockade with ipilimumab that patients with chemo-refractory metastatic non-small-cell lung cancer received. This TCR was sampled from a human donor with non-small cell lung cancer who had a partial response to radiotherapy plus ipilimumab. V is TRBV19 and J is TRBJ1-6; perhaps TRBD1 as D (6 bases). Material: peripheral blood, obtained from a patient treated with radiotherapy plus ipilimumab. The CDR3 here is CASSNLQGWSLHF. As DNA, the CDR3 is TGTGCCAGTAGTAACCTACAGGGTTGGTCCCTCCACTTT.